One and the same sample provided the 10 T cell receptor beta chains below, sequenced in a study of brain T cells in children with intractable seizures. The time point: blood from clinic visit 5 months post-surgery; TSC patient then seizure free. Clones were read by immunoSEQ multiplex PCR, and TCRdb kept only the in-frame ones, dropping some. In the table there are approximately 330,000 clones, more than 85% of which are singletons. The sequenced sample was peripheral blood, obtained less than 6 months after surgery. The source of these receptors is a boy younger than two with tuberous sclerosis and intractable seizures.

V and J are TRBV9 and TRBJ2-3, with a tentative D call TRBD1 (5 bases). V dropped 4 bases and J dropped 1 base, with 19 bases sitting between them. The CDR3 length is 17 residues. Germline V gives CDR1 SGDLS, CDR2 YYNGEE. CDR3 loop: CASSSSDRGYRTDTQYF. CDR3 sequence (DNA): TGTGCCAGCAGCTCCTCCGATAGGGGCTACCGCACAGATACGCAGTATTTT.

The V call is TRBV6-5, the J call TRBJ1-5; D call uncertain. Per the germline V gene, CDR1 is MNHEY and CDR2 is SVGAGI. The V end lost 9 bases, the J end lost 5 bases, and 20 bases lay between the germline ends. The CDR3 extends over 15 amino acids. The CDR3 spells CASSGGFSSHQPQHF. CDR3 DNA sequence: TGTGCCAGTTCTGGAGGGTTTAGCAGTCATCAGCCCCAGCATTTT.

V gene TRBV5-1 combines with J gene TRBJ1-1; the D gene is possibly TRBD1 (5 bases). The V gene lost 2 bases and the J gene lost 7 bases, with 9 bases spanning the gap. Per the germline V gene, CDR1 is SGHRS and CDR2 is YFSETQ. The CDR3 covers 12 residues. DNA for the CDR3: TGCGCCAGCAGCTTCACGGGGGGTGAAGCTTTCTTT. Its translation: CASSFTGGEAFF.

The rearrangement joins TRBV9 to TRBJ1-3; a weak D match, TRBD1 (5 bases). Deletions cut 0 bases from V and 2 bases from J, with 12 bases between. This CDR3 is 16 amino acids long. Germline V CDR1 and CDR2: SGDLS, YYNGEE. The CDR3 sequence: CASSVVGTATGNTIYF. CDR3 nucleotides: TGTGCCAGCAGCGTAGTTGGGACCGCGACTGGAAACACCATATATTTT.

The chain is built from TRBV30 and TRBJ1-2; possible D gene TRBD1, 5 bases. Germline V CDR1 and CDR2: GTSNPN, SVGIG (reference sequence). V lost 0 bases and J lost 3, with 11 bases in between. The CDR3 consists of 14 residues. The CDR3 loop is CAWSVVGRYYGYTF. The CDR3 DNA sequence: TGTGCCTGGAGTGTCGTGGGACGGTACTATGGCTACACCTTC.

This chain connects TRBV27 to TRBJ2-1; D gene uncertain. Trimming stripped 2 bases from V and 7 bases from J, with 9 bases between. The CDR3 sequence is 13 residues long. Germline-derived CDR1 and CDR2 are MNHEY and SMNVEV (reference sequence). The CDR3 protein is CASSLKGGNEQFF. CDR3 DNA: TGTGCCAGCAGTTTAAAGGGCGGTAATGAGCAGTTCTTC.

J is TRBJ2-5 and V is TRBV6-5; D tentatively reads TRBD1 or TRBD2 (6 bases each). Germline V lookup: CDR1 MNHEY, CDR2 SVGAGI. The V end lost 2 bases, the J end lost 5 bases, and 15 bases lay between the germline ends. The CDR3 spans 15 residues. Here the CDR3 DNA reads TGTGCCAGCAGTTACAATACGGGGGCCGGGGAGACCCAGTACTTC. Residues: CASSYNTGAGETQYF.

The rearrangement links TRBV2 to TRBJ1-1, with TRBD1 matching over 8 bases. With V trimmed by 5 bases and J by 8 bases, 10 bases remained unmatched. Germline loops: CDR1 SNHLY, CDR2 FYNNEI. This CDR3 has 14 amino acids. CDR3 DNA sequence: TGTGCCAGCAGTAGGACAGGGCTGCACGGGGAAGCTTTCTTT. Protein sequence: CASSRTGLHGEAFF.

The rearrangement uses TRBV7-6 and TRBJ2-2; D uncertain. CDR1 is SGHVS and CDR2 is FNYEAQ in the germline V gene. The CDR3 length is 15 residues. Trimming left V 0 bases short and J 6 bases short, with 11 bases between. CDR3 region: CASSLATITAGELFF. For the CDR3, the DNA is TGTGCCAGCAGCTTAGCGACGATCACGGCCGGGGAGCTGTTTTTT.

The chain has TRBV7-9 and TRBJ1-2; D perhaps matches TRBD1 (5 bases). This CDR3 has 15 residues. The V and J ends lost 1 base and 6 bases respectively, with 15 bases between them. Germline V gives CDR1 SEHNR, CDR2 FQNEAQ (reference sequence). For the CDR3, the DNA is TGTGCCAGCAGCTTAGTAGTGTCCGGGGACGATGGCTACACCTTC. This codes for CASSLVVSGDDGYTF.